These 13 T cell receptor beta chains share one sample of origin, sequenced in a study of blood T cell repertoires in COVID-19. Using immunoSEQ multiplex PCR, the repertoire was profiled, and TCRdb retains in-frame clones only, with some absent. This table holds around 150,000 clones, about 79% found once. Source material: peripheral blood. Receptor source: a woman older than 75 with active or convalescent COVID-19.

This chain links TRBV4-1 with TRBJ1-1; D is unresolved. V was pared by 3 bases and J by 1 base, with 18 bases between. The CDR3 is 17 amino acids. The germline V gene has CDR1 MGHRA and CDR2 YSYEKL. CDR3 DNA: TGCGCCAGCAGCCACCCGAAAAGTTTGGAGAAGAACACTGAAGCTTTCTTT. Protein sequence: CASSHPKSLEKNTEAFF.

This chain connects TRBV3-1 (or the pseudogene TRBV3-2) to TRBJ1-5; no clear D. The germline V and J ends were trimmed by 1 base and 0 bases, with 7 bases remaining between them. Germline V gene data show CDR1 as LGHDT and CDR2 as YNNKEL (reference sequence). The CDR3 runs 15 residues. As DNA, the CDR3 is TGTGCCAGCAGCCAAGGGCAGATTAGCAATCAGCCCCAGCATTTT. Translating it yields CASSQGQISNQPQHF.

The chain employs TRBV12-5 and TRBJ1-6; D might be TRBD1 (6 bases). CDR1 is LGHNT, CDR2 FRNRAP, per germline. The CDR3 covers 13 residues. V lost 7 bases and J lost 6, with 10 bases in between. CDR3 DNA: TGTGCTAGTGCCTCACAGGGTAATTCACCCCTCCACTTT. This gives the protein CASASQGNSPLHF.

The V gene is TRBV2, the J gene TRBJ1-1, with D unresolved. Trimming left V 6 bases short and J 6 bases short, with 11 bases between. The CDR3 loop spans 12 amino acids. Germline V lookup: CDR1 SNHLY, CDR2 FYNNEI. Here the CDR3 reads CASRAYGAEAFF. The CDR3, as DNA: TGTGCCAGCAGGGCCTATGGAGCTGAAGCTTTCTTT.

V is TRBV19 and J is TRBJ1-5; D possibly corresponds to TRBD1 (5 bases). CDR3 length equals 17 residues. From germline, CDR1 is LNHDA and CDR2 SQIVND (reference sequence). With 6 bases removed from V and 1 base from J, the gap between germline ends came to 19 bases. CDR3 nucleotide sequence: TGTGCCAGTAGCCTTCGGGCAGGGATAGTGAGCAATCAGCCCCAGCATTTT. This translates into CASSLRAGIVSNQPQHF.

This rearrangement joins TRBV19 to TRBJ2-1; tentatively, D is TRBD2 (6 bases). This CDR3 comprises 14 residues. V was pared by 8 bases and J by 0 bases, with 11 bases between. Per germline, CDR1 LNHDA and CDR2 SQIVND (reference sequence). The CDR3: CASSTRGSYNEQFF. DNA for the CDR3: TGTGCCAGTTCGACTAGGGGCTCCTACAATGAGCAGTTCTTC.

This clone has a single count. The chain joins TRBV5-1 to TRBJ2-7, with 8 nucleotides matching TRBD1. The CDR3 sequence is 14 residues long. V shed 4 bases, J shed 3 bases, and the junction held 6 bases outside the gene matches. CDR1 is SGHRS, CDR2 YFSETQ, per germline. The CDR3 reads CASSTTGVVYEQYF. In nucleotides, the CDR3 is TGCGCCAGCAGCACGACAGGGGTAGTCTACGAGCAGTACTTC.

The chain has TRBV7-2 and TRBJ1-5; 9 bases fit TRBD1. CDR3 length equals 15 residues. CDR1 is SGHTA, CDR2 FQGNSA, per germline. The ends lost 5 bases at V and 4 bases at J; junction bases unmatched: 6. The CDR3 bases are TGTGCCAGCAGCACCACCGGGACAGGGAATCAGCCCCAGCATTTT. Its translation is CASSTTGTGNQPQHF. Variable domain in full (rest from reference TRBV7-2 and TRBJ1-5): GAGVSQSPSNKVTEKGKDVELRCDPISGHTALYWYRQSLGQGLEFLIYFQGNSAPDKSGLPSDRFSAERTGGSVSTLTIQRTQQEDSAVYLCASSTTGTGNQPQHFGDGTRLSIL.

The genes are TRBV6-5 and TRBJ2-3; TRBD2 matches 10 bases. The CDR3 has 14 residues. Looked up from germline, CDR1 is MNHEY and CDR2 is SVGAGI. Unmatched junction bases numbered 3, after V lost 6 bases and J lost 3 bases. The CDR3: CASRSGGGTDTQYF. DNA for the CDR3: TGTGCCAGCAGGAGCGGGGGGGGGACAGATACGCAGTATTTT.

The genes are TRBV6-6 and TRBJ1-2; maybe TRBD1 (6 bases). The germline V gene encodes CDR1 MNHNY and CDR2 SVGAGI (reference sequence). Deletions cut 5 bases from V and 6 bases from J, with 19 bases between. This CDR3 has 15 residues. CDR3 sequence reads: CASSRRETGTDGYTF. CDR3 DNA sequence: TGTGCCAGCAGTCGGCGAGAGACAGGTACGGATGGCTACACCTTC.

This chain uses TRBV7-2 with TRBJ2-5; tentative D call: TRBD1 (5 bases). The CDR3 is 16 residues long. The V gene lost 0 bases and the J gene lost 2 bases, with 13 bases spanning the gap. Germline CDR1 reads SGHTA; CDR2 reads FQGNSA. For the CDR3, the DNA is TGTGCCAGCAGCTTAGCATATTGGGGCCAGCAAGAGACCCAGTACTTC. Translated, it gives CASSLAYWGQQETQYF.

The V call is TRBV19, the J call TRBJ2-1; 8 positions match TRBD2. The CDR3 extends over 16 amino acids. With V trimmed by 2 bases and J by 5 bases, 8 bases remained unmatched. Germline lookup yields CDR1 LNHDA and CDR2 SQIVND (reference sequence). The DNA for the CDR3 is TGTGCCAGTAGTATACCCGGGACTAGTGGGAACAATGAGCAGTTCTTC. It is translated as CASSIPGTSGNNEQFF.

The genes are TRBV12-1 and TRBJ1-1. TRBV12-1 constitutes a pseudogene. This CDR3 region has 14 residues. CDR3 DNA sequence: TGTGCCAGCAGCTTACTGGGAGAGAACACTGAAGCTTTCTTT. It yields the protein CASSLLGENTEAFF.